This TCR beta chain was captured in a study of T cells in Graves' hyperthyroidism and ophthalmopathy. In patients aged 18 to 65, hyperthyroidism was newly diagnosed, with duration under 2 months. TCR beta CDR3 regions were amplified from RNA. The TCR CDR3 first-round RT-PCR relied on the HTBI primer set. TCRdb re-derived calls from the multiplex PCR reads in MiXCR, one entry per CDR3 protein. The sample carries more than 550,000 distinct CDR3 sequences, 18% recorded once. CDR1 is SGHRS, CDR2 YFSETQ, per germline. The ends were cut back, 1 base at V and 1 base at J, with 8 bases in the middle. The CDR3 is 14 amino acids. This clonotype has ten or more counts.

The clonotype comes from a woman aged 45-59 years with Graves' hyperthyroidism that later progressed to Graves' ophthalmopathy. Sequencing was performed on blood. The V gene is TRBV5-1, the J gene TRBJ1-1, with D uncertain. The CDR3 DNA follows: TGCGCCAGCAGCTTGATGTCTGGGAACACTGAAGCTTTCTTT. Its protein is CASSLMSGNTEAFF.